Listed here are 27 T cell receptor beta chains from one sample, sequenced in a study of siplizumab effects on memory and regulatory T cells. Profiled with immunoSEQ multiplex PCR; TCRdb holds only in-frame clones, not every one. The profile shows roughly 68,000 clones, 90% to 97% of them singletons. Sequenced material: naive CD8+ T cells sorted from blood. These receptors all stem from a human donor in good health.

The chain links TRBV6-5 to TRBJ2-1; no reliable D call. The CDR3 length is 12 residues. CDR1 is MNHEY and CDR2 is SVGAGI in the germline V gene. V gave up 0 bases and J gave up 7 bases, with 4 bases separating them. This chain's CDR3 is CASSYSINEQFF. In DNA form, the CDR3 reads TGTGCCAGCAGTTACTCGATAAATGAGCAGTTCTTC.

The chain links TRBV7-8 to TRBJ2-2; D possibly corresponds to TRBD2 (5 bases). The CDR3 covers 14 residues. Germline V gene data show CDR1 as SGHVS and CDR2 as FQNEAQ. Trimming shortened V by 0 bases and J by 5 bases, and 7 bases separated the two germline ends. The CDR3: CASSLAGGTGELFF. CDR3 coding DNA: TGTGCCAGCAGCTTAGCGGGCGGGACCGGGGAGCTGTTTTTT.

CDR3 coding DNA: TGTGCCAGCAGTCAGGGGGAGATACAGGTTATGAACACTGAAGCTTTCTTT. Its protein product is CASSQGEIQVMNTEAFF. The chain joins TRBV5-4 to TRBJ1-1; TRBD1 matches at 7 bases. This CDR3 contains 17 residues. The V and J ends lost 5 bases and 0 bases, in that order; junction bases with no gene match: 13. CDR1 SGHNT and CDR2 YYREEE come from the germline V gene (reference sequence).

V gene TRBV19 combines with J gene TRBJ1-1; D call uncertain. The V end lost 7 bases, the J end lost 11 bases, and 14 bases lay between the germline ends. The germline V gene has CDR1 LNHDA and CDR2 SQIVND (reference sequence). The CDR3 consists of 11 residues. This CDR3 reads CASNTPGDAFF. In DNA form, the CDR3 reads TGTGCCAGTAACACCCCTGGGGATGCTTTCTTT.

V usage is TRBV9 and J usage is TRBJ1-2, with TRBD1 identical over 11 bases. Germline V gene data show CDR1 as SGDLS and CDR2 as YYNGEE. Trimming at V came to 3 bases and at J to 8 bases, leaving 9 bases not matched to a gene. This CDR3 has 15 amino acids. The DNA for the CDR3 is TGTGCCAGCAGCGGTCTAGGGACAGGGGGTCCGGGCTACACCTTC. This encodes CASSGLGTGGPGYTF.

The chain joins TRBV6-5 to TRBJ2-2, with D uncertain. Trimming pared 0 bases from V and 7 bases from J, leaving 6 bases between. The CDR3 runs 13 residues. Germline V gives CDR1 MNHEY, CDR2 SVGAGI. This CDR3 is CASSYSFRGELFF. CDR3 in DNA: TGTGCCAGCAGTTACTCATTCCGCGGGGAGCTGTTTTTT.

The rearrangement uses TRBV4-3 and TRBJ2-1; TRBD1 matches at 7 bases. V dropped 0 bases and J dropped 2; count of bases not matched to a gene: 7. CDR3 length: 17 residues. Germline V gene lookup returns CDR1 LGHNA and CDR2 YSLEER. The chain's CDR3 is CASSQDFEGATYNEQFF. The CDR3 nucleotides are TGCGCCAGCAGCCAAGATTTCGAGGGGGCTACCTACAATGAGCAGTTCTTC.

Comments on this clone: Additional DNA sequences in this sample encode the identical CDR3. V usage is TRBV5-4 and J usage is TRBJ2-7; D not resolved. The CDR3 loop spans 11 amino acids. V lost 3 bases to trimming and J lost 0 bases, with 1 base between them. Per the germline V gene, CDR1 is SGHNT and CDR2 is YYREEE (reference sequence). In DNA form, the CDR3 reads TGTGCCAGCAGCTCCTCCTACGAGCAGTACTTC. This encodes CASSSSYEQYF.

V and J are TRBV5-8 and TRBJ2-7, with D possibly matching TRBD1 (7 bases). There are 15 residues in the CDR3. The ends were cut back, 4 bases at V and 4 bases at J, with 18 bases in the middle. Germline-derived CDR1 and CDR2 are SGHTS and YDEGEE. This chain's CDR3 is CASSPGWQGGYEQYF. The CDR3 coding sequence is TGTGCCAGCAGCCCTGGGTGGCAGGGGGGTTACGAGCAGTACTTC.

The chain uses TRBV11-2 and TRBJ1-1; D gene uncertain. Per the germline V gene, CDR1 is SGHAT and CDR2 is FQNNGV. This CDR3 is built from 12 residues. Trimming stripped 2 bases from V and 0 bases from J, with 1 base between. CDR3 loop: CASSLMNTEAFF. Written as DNA, the CDR3 is TGTGCCAGCAGCTTAATGAACACTGAAGCTTTCTTT.

Concerning this clone itself: Other DNA variants within this sample encode the same CDR3. The chain combines TRBV2 with TRBJ1-1; the D is unclear. Germline loops: CDR1 SNHLY, CDR2 FYNNEI. Trimming stripped 8 bases from V and 4 bases from J, with 5 bases between. This CDR3 comprises 10 residues. DNA of the CDR3: TGTGCCAGCCGCGGCACTGAAGCTTTCTTT. Translated: CASRGTEAFF.

This clone has only one observation. The chain recombines TRBV6-1 with TRBJ2-7; no clear D gene. Trimming removed 8 bases at V and 6 bases at J, with 14 bases between. Germline CDR1 reads MNHNS; CDR2 reads SASEGT. This CDR3 is 12 amino acids long. The DNA of the CDR3 is TGTGCCAGCCCGGGTATTTGGGGCGAGCAGTACTTC. The encoded protein is CASPGIWGEQYF.

The V call is TRBV5-6, the J call TRBJ1-6, with a possible D match to TRBD1 (5 bases). V shed 0 bases and J shed 2 bases, with 9 bases lying between them. Germline V gene data show CDR1 as SGHDT and CDR2 as YYEEEE. This CDR3 is built from 16 residues. CDR3 in amino acids: CASSLGQITYNSPLHF. The CDR3 region has the DNA TGTGCCAGCAGCTTGGGACAGATAACCTATAATTCACCCCTCCACTTT.

A remark on this clone: Additional DNA sequences in this sample encode the identical CDR3. The chain couples TRBV11-2 to TRBJ2-7; D is ambiguous. The germline V and J ends were trimmed by 3 bases and 3 bases, with 9 bases remaining between them. Per germline, CDR1 SGHAT and CDR2 FQNNGV. The CDR3 is 13 amino acids. CDR3 residues: CASSFGTDYEQYF. The DNA of the CDR3 is TGTGCCAGCAGCTTTGGCACCGACTACGAGCAGTACTTC.

CDR3 sequence (DNA): TGTGCCAGCAGTTACTCCAGCAATCAGCCCCAGCATTTT. This gives the protein CASSYSSNQPQHF. The chain recombines TRBV6-5 with TRBJ1-5; D gene uncertain. Germline V lookup: CDR1 MNHEY, CDR2 SVGAGI. The V and J ends lost 0 bases and 1 base respectively, with 1 base between them. This CDR3 is built from 13 residues.

This chain joins TRBV9 and TRBJ2-7, with 8 bases identical to TRBD1. The CDR3 loop spans 15 amino acids. With V trimmed by 1 base and J by 6 bases, 9 bases remained unmatched. CDR1 SGDLS and CDR2 YYNGEE come from the germline V gene. The CDR3 loop reads CASSVWELDRAEQYF. The DNA for the CDR3 is TGTGCCAGCAGCGTATGGGAATTGGACAGGGCCGAGCAGTACTTC.

The J gene is TRBJ2-4, the V gene TRBV13; the match to TRBD1 covers 7 bases. V lost 5 bases, J lost 7 bases, and 8 bases stayed unmatched. Germline V lookup: CDR1 PRHDT, CDR2 FYEKMQ (reference sequence). The CDR3 runs to 14 residues. DNA of the CDR3: TGTGCCAGCAGCCCACAGGGGCCGGGGAACATTCAGTACTTC. Translation: CASSPQGPGNIQYF.

The chain recombines TRBV7-9 with TRBJ1-2; D uncertain. The germline V gene has CDR1 SEHNR and CDR2 FQNEAQ (reference sequence). The CDR3 consists of 15 residues. The ends were cut back, 5 bases at V and 0 bases at J, with 13 bases in the middle. The CDR3 DNA follows: TGTGCCAGCAGCCCTGGACTGTTAGCTAACTATGGCTACACCTTC. Translating it yields CASSPGLLANYGYTF. The variable domain in full, completed from reference TRBV7-9 and TRBJ1-2, reads DTGVSQNPRHKITKRGQNVTFRCDPISEHNRLYWYRQTLGQGPEFLTYFQNEAQLEKSRLLSDRFSAERPKGSFSTLEIQRTEQGDSAMYLCASSPGLLANYGYTFGSGTRLTVV.

This clone has a handful of counts. J is TRBJ2-6 and V is TRBV7-2; tentatively, D is TRBD2 (6 bases). CDR1 and CDR2 (germline): SGHTA, FQGNSA. The CDR3 loop spans 18 amino acids. V shed 1 base and J shed 0 bases, with 13 bases lying between them. The CDR3, as DNA: TGTGCCAGCAGCTTAGAGGAGGGGCCCCGCTCTGGGGCCAACGTCCTGACTTTC. Protein product: CASSLEEGPRSGANVLTF. The entire variable domain, with the rest obtained from reference TRBV7-2 and TRBJ2-6, is as follows: GAGVSQSPSNKVTEKGKDVELRCDPISGHTALYWYRQSLGQGLEFLIYFQGNSAPDKSGLPSDRFSAERTGGSVSTLTIQRTQQEDSAVYLCASSLEEGPRSGANVLTFGAGSRLTVL.

This clone was seen once. The genes are TRBV5-1 and TRBJ2-1, with 11 bases matching TRBD2. The V gene's germline CDR1 is SGHRS and CDR2 YFSETQ. The CDR3 extends over 15 amino acids. V was pared by 4 bases and J by 5 bases, with 5 bases of the junction left unmatched. CDR3 residues: CASSATSGEHNEQFF. The CDR3 DNA reads as TGCGCCAGCAGCGCGACTAGCGGGGAGCACAATGAGCAGTTCTTC. Full variable domain (outside the CDR3, taken from reference TRBV5-1 and TRBJ2-1): KAGVTQTPRYLIKTRGQQVTLSCSPISGHRSVSWYQQTPGQGLQFLFEYFSETQRNKGNFPGRFSGRQFSNSRSEMNVSTLELGDSALYLCASSATSGEHNEQFFGPGTRLTVL.

The gene calls are TRBV4-3 and TRBJ2-7; D is uncertain. The CDR3 spans 13 residues. The ends were cut back, 6 bases at V and 2 bases at J, with 11 bases in the middle. Germline V CDR1 and CDR2: LGHNA, YSLEER. The CDR3 bases are TGCGCCAGCAGTCCCGACACCCCCTACGAGCAGTACTTC. Protein product: CASSPDTPYEQYF.

J is TRBJ1-1 and V is TRBV6-1, with D unresolved. There are 13 residues in the CDR3. Germline V gene data show CDR1 as MNHNS and CDR2 as SASEGT. Deletions cut 7 bases from V and 1 base from J, with 10 bases between. CDR3 in DNA: TGTGCCAGCAACTTAGAGGGGAACACTGAAGCTTTCTTT. It is translated as CASNLEGNTEAFF.

V and J are TRBV16 and TRBJ2-5, with D perhaps matching TRBD2 (5 bases). V lost 2 bases and J 1 base, leaving 14 bases between the germline ends. Germline values: CDR1 KGHSY, CDR2 FQNENV. This CDR3 comprises 16 residues. The CDR3 DNA sequence: TGTGCCAGCAGCCAAGAGAGGGCCAGCGGCCAAGAGACCCAGTACTTC. Amino acid sequence: CASSQERASGQETQYF.

The chain has TRBV15 and TRBJ2-5; D not resolved. Looked up from germline, CDR1 is LNHNV and CDR2 is YYDKDF (reference sequence). CDR3 length: 16 residues. Between the trimmed V and J ends, which lost 4 bases and 5 bases, there was a span of 20 bases. CDR3 DNA sequence: TGTGCCACCAGCACAAGCCGGGCCTCTCTCAGGGAGACCCAGTACTTC. It specifies CATSTSRASLRETQYF.

The chain has TRBV5-8 and TRBJ2-2; D is possibly TRBD2 (6 bases). Germline-derived CDR1 and CDR2 are SGHTS and YDEGEE. V was trimmed by 6 bases and J by 0 bases, leaving 12 bases between them. This CDR3 spans 15 amino acids. Written as DNA, the CDR3 is TGTGCCAGCAACCCGGGACTTACGAACACCGGGGAGCTGTTTTTT. Translation: CASNPGLTNTGELFF.

The chain joins TRBV29-1 to TRBJ1-2; D unresolved. The germline V gene has CDR1 SQVTM and CDR2 ANQGSEA. The CDR3 length is 11 residues. CDR3 nucleotide sequence: TGCAGGACACTGGACCTTTATGGCTACACCTTC. As protein: CRTLDLYGYTF.

This sequence joins TRBV6-5 and TRBJ2-5; perhaps TRBD2 as D (7 bases). CDR3 length: 13 amino acids. V was trimmed by 6 bases and J by 7 bases, leaving 15 bases between them. Germline CDR1 and CDR2: MNHEY and SVGAGI. This chain's CDR3 is CASSTSGGATQYF. DNA of the CDR3: TGTGCCAGCAGCACGTCGGGGGGCGCGACCCAGTACTTC.